What follows describes a single T cell receptor beta chain. These data are taken from a study of blood T cell repertoires in COVID-19. In the study overall: Sources were T cells, B-cell-depleted T cells, or PBMCs; the material itself was cDNA or gDNA.

In the original workflow: Using reference gene primer amplification, nucleated cell counts were estimated. Assay used: immunoSEQ multiplex PCR; TCRdb lists only in-frame clones, some missing. That table is the source of V, J and clone size, and D and trimming were worked out from the DNA. The repertoire consists of 170,000 or so clones, with 85% to 90% occurring once and the leading ten covering approximately 0.88%. Germline CDR1 is LGHDT and CDR2 is YNNKEL (reference sequence). The CDR3 is made up of 15 amino acids. With 5 bases clipped from V and 2 bases from J, the junction kept 9 bases outside the gene matches.

The source of this sequence is a woman under 30 who had recovered from COVID-19. The sequencing input was peripheral blood. This chain uses TRBV3-1 (or the pseudogene TRBV3-2) with TRBJ2-7; 7 positions agree with TRBD1. The CDR3: CASSAHRGSTYEQYF. CDR3 in DNA: TGTGCCAGCAGCGCCCACAGGGGCTCCACCTACGAGCAGTACTTC.